The 31 T cell receptor beta chains below all came from one sample that was sequenced in a study of T cells in Graves' hyperthyroidism and ophthalmopathy. Amplified TCR beta CDR3 regions derived from RNA transcripts. HTBI primers were the set used in a first-round RT-PCR of the TCR CDR3. MiXCR, run by TCRdb on the multiplex PCR reads, gives a single entry per CDR3 protein. The table has around 500,000 distinct CDR3 sequences, 20% to 25% seen once. Material: blood. These receptors were taken from a woman aged 70 to 79 with Graves' ophthalmopathy.

CDR3 sequence (DNA): TGTGCCAGTAGTATAGGTCCGAACACTGAAGCTTTCTTT. This gives the protein CASSIGPNTEAFF. This chain links TRBV19 with TRBJ1-1; unclear D gene. The CDR3 covers 13 residues. CDR1 is LNHDA, CDR2 SQIVND, per germline (reference sequence). V lost 1 base, J lost 1 base, and 4 bases lay in between.

The genes are TRBV18 and TRBJ2-1; D unclear. CDR3 size: 13 residues. V was pared by 0 bases and J by 8 bases, with 8 bases between. The germline V gene has CDR1 KGHSH and CDR2 LQKENI. The chain's CDR3 is CASSPPSVDEQFF. The CDR3 region has the DNA TGTGCCAGCTCACCACCGTCAGTAGATGAGCAGTTCTTC.

The chain is built from TRBV7-9 and TRBJ1-6; a weak D match, TRBD1 (5 bases). The CDR3 runs to 14 residues. Trimming cost V 1 base and J 11 bases, with 12 bases left between them. Germline CDR1 SEHNR, CDR2 FQNEAQ (reference sequence). Here the CDR3 DNA reads TGTGCCAGCAGCTTAGACGGGACGAGGGCACCCCTCCACTTT. Translating gives CASSLDGTRAPLHF.

The chain employs TRBV30 and TRBJ1-6; 8 positions agree with TRBD1. V trimming: 2 bases; J trimming: 14 bases; junction bases outside the gene matches: 11. The germline CDR1 and CDR2 sequences are GTSNPN and SVGIG (reference sequence). The CDR3 is 14 amino acids. The CDR3 here is CAWSNPGQGEALHF. In DNA, the CDR3 is TGTGCCTGGAGTAACCCTGGACAGGGTGAGGCCCTCCACTTT. The variable domain in full, completed from reference TRBV30 and TRBJ1-6, reads SQTIHQWPATLVQPVGSPLSLECTVEGTSNPNLYWYRQAAGRGLQLLFYSVGIGQISSEVPQNLSASRPQDRQFILSSKKLLLSDSGFYLCAWSNPGQGEALHFGNGTRLTVT.

This clonotype has a count of ten or more. The chain joins TRBV2 to TRBJ2-1, with 7 bases fitting TRBD2. CDR1 and CDR2 from the germline V gene are SNHLY and FYNNEI. V gave up 7 bases and J gave up 1 base; unmatched junction bases: 4. The CDR3 covers 14 residues. CDR3 residues: CASNRDYSYNEQFF. DNA for the CDR3: TGTGCCAGCAACCGGGACTATTCCTACAATGAGCAGTTCTTC. The whole variable domain, filled in from reference TRBV2 and TRBJ2-1, reads EPEVTQTPSHQVTQMGQEVILRCVPISNHLYFYWYRQILGQKVEFLVSFYNNEISEKSEIFDDQFSVERPDGSNFTLKIRSTKLEDSAMYFCASNRDYSYNEQFFGPGTRLTVL.

This clonotype was counted ten times or more. The chain employs TRBV27 and TRBJ2-5, with 7 bases lining up with TRBD1. V lost 8 bases, J lost 8 bases, and 14 bases stayed unmatched. The CDR3 is 14 residues long. Germline V gene sequence: CDR1 MNHEY, CDR2 SMNVEV (reference sequence). The CDR3 DNA reads as TGTGCCAGCGGTGAACAGGGGACCCGTGGAACCCAGTACTTC. It codes for CASGEQGTRGTQYF.

This clonotype was seen repeatedly, ten times or more. The genes are TRBV2 and TRBJ1-2; D gene uncertain. Trimming pared 4 bases from V and 2 bases from J, leaving 8 bases between. The CDR3 is 13 amino acids. CDR1 is SNHLY, CDR2 FYNNEI, per germline. The CDR3, as DNA: TGTGCCAGCAGTGTCAGCGGAAACTATGGCTACACCTTC. Amino acids: CASSVSGNYGYTF. Drawing the rest from reference TRBV2 and TRBJ1-2, the complete variable domain is EPEVTQTPSHQVTQMGQEVILRCVPISNHLYFYWYRQILGQKVEFLVSFYNNEISEKSEIFDDQFSVERPDGSNFTLKIRSTKLEDSAMYFCASSVSGNYGYTFGSGTRLTVV.

This clonotype was picked up a small number of times. The DNA of the CDR3 is TGCGCCAGCAGCTTAGGGGCCGAGGGCTACAATGAGCAGTTCTTC. It yields the protein CASSLGAEGYNEQFF. This rearrangement joins TRBV5-1 to TRBJ2-1; D could derive from TRBD1 or TRBD2 (5 bases each). Germline CDR1 reads SGHRS; CDR2 reads YFSETQ. This CDR3 has 15 amino acids. V was cut by 2 bases and J by 3 bases, with 12 bases left in between.

This clonotype has a handful of counts. V usage is TRBV20-1 and J usage is TRBJ2-7, with TRBD2 matching over 11 bases. This CDR3 is built from 15 residues. Losses at the gene ends were 6 bases for V and 1 base for J; bases not matched to a gene: 8. Germline CDR1 DFQATT, CDR2 SNEGSKA (reference sequence). The CDR3 nucleotides read TGCAGTGCGAGGCCCGGGACTAGCGGATCCTACGAGCAGTACTTC. It encodes CSARPGTSGSYEQYF.

This clonotype was seen many times. V gene TRBV24-1 combines with J gene TRBJ1-1; 10 positions agree with TRBD1. The length of the CDR3 is 16 residues. V dropped 3 bases and J dropped 0; count of bases not matched to a gene: 3. Germline-derived CDR1 and CDR2 are KGHDR and SFDVKD. CDR3 residues: CATSDQGQGMNTEAFF. CDR3 nucleotide sequence: TGTGCCACCAGTGATCAGGGACAGGGGATGAACACTGAAGCTTTCTTT.

The rearrangement uses TRBV5-1 and TRBJ2-1, with TRBD1 matching 10 bases. The CDR3 extends over 14 amino acids. The germline V gene has CDR1 SGHRS and CDR2 YFSETQ. V lost 0 bases, J lost 9 bases, and 3 bases stayed unmatched. The CDR3 DNA sequence: TGCGCCAGCAGCTTGGGGACAGGGGGACTTGAGCAGTTCTTC. It specifies CASSLGTGGLEQFF.

V is TRBV5-8 and J is TRBJ2-5, with 8 bases that match TRBD1. After removal of 4 bases from V and 5 bases from J, the junction contained 10 bases not matched to a gene. The germline V gene encodes CDR1 SGHTS and CDR2 YDEGEE. The CDR3 runs 15 residues. CDR3: CASSMGQDPRETQYF. CDR3 nucleotides: TGTGCCAGCAGCATGGGACAGGACCCTCGGGAGACCCAGTACTTC.

Ten or more counts support this clonotype. The V and J genes are TRBV11-2 and TRBJ2-7; D gene ambiguous. Trimming pared 1 base from V and 2 bases from J, leaving 12 bases between. The CDR3 length is 15 residues. Germline CDR1 SGHAT, CDR2 FQNNGV. The CDR3: CASSLGILRTYEQYF. CDR3 DNA: TGTGCCAGCAGCTTAGGGATCCTACGGACCTACGAGCAGTACTTC.

This clonotype has only a few counts. The rearrangement uses TRBV20-1 and TRBJ2-1, with D tentatively TRBD2 (5 bases). The length of the CDR3 is 12 residues. V lost 3 bases and J 6 bases, leaving 9 bases between the germline ends. Germline V gene sequence: CDR1 DFQATT, CDR2 SNEGSKA (reference sequence). CDR3 residues: CSASRAGNEQFF. The CDR3 nucleotides are TGCAGTGCTAGTAGGGCGGGCAATGAGCAGTTCTTC.

This clonotype was observed a few times. The chain joins TRBV10-3 to TRBJ1-5; 8 positions agree with TRBD1. V was clipped by 0 bases and J by 7 bases; unmatched bases: 5. This CDR3 comprises 15 residues. Germline lookup yields CDR1 ENHRY and CDR2 SYGVKD. CDR3 loop: CAISESAGGDQPQHF. CDR3 DNA: TGTGCCATCAGTGAGTCGGCAGGGGGCGACCAGCCCCAGCATTTT.

CDR3 coding DNA: TGTGCCAGCAGATCAGGACCTCCGAACACTGAAGCTTTCTTT. It is translated as CASRSGPPNTEAFF. The chain combines TRBV12-3 or TRBV12-4 with TRBJ1-1; no definite D call. CDR3 size: 14 residues. V was shortened by 6 bases and J by 1 base, with 12 bases between the two germline ends.

In its sample, this clonotype was seen a few times. The CDR3 sequence: CASRDRQGRTGPEAFF. The CDR3 DNA reads as TGCGCCAGCAGGGATCGACAGGGGCGGACAGGCCCTGAAGCTTTCTTT. The chain combines TRBV10-1 with TRBJ1-1, with 8 bases matching TRBD1. The CDR3 is 16 residues long. V shed 6 bases and J 6 bases; nucleotides not matched to a gene: 15. Looked up from germline, CDR1 is WNHNN and CDR2 is SYGVQD (reference sequence).

This chain uses TRBV30 with TRBJ1-2, with D possibly matching TRBD1 (6 bases). Trimming stripped 2 bases from V and 5 bases from J, with 12 bases between. The CDR3 contains 13 residues. CDR1 is GTSNPN and CDR2 is SVGIG in the germline V gene (reference sequence). In DNA form, the CDR3 reads TGTGCCTGGAGTTTTGGGACAACATATGGCTACACCTTC. It encodes CAWSFGTTYGYTF. Full variable domain (remainder filled in from reference TRBV30 and TRBJ1-2): SQTIHQWPATLVQPVGSPLSLECTVEGTSNPNLYWYRQAAGRGLQLLFYSVGIGQISSEVPQNLSASRPQDRQFILSSKKLLLSDSGFYLCAWSFGTTYGYTFGSGTRLTVV.

This clonotype was observed a handful of times. This chain connects TRBV3-1 to TRBJ1-2, with D perhaps matching TRBD1 (5 bases). V lost 4 bases and J lost 8, with 17 bases in between. CDR3 length equals 14 residues. Per the germline V gene, CDR1 is LGHDT and CDR2 is YNNKEL (reference sequence). CDR3 nucleotides: TGTGCCAGCAGCCGGAGGGACGCACGGGTGGGCTACACCTTC. Protein sequence: CASSRRDARVGYTF.

The sample holds many counts of this clonotype. The CDR3 reads CSVDVQALNTEAFF. The CDR3 DNA sequence: TGCAGCGTTGACGTACAAGCCCTGAACACTGAAGCTTTCTTT. This chain uses TRBV29-1 with TRBJ1-1; D not resolved. CDR3 size: 14 residues. Trimming cost V 3 bases and J 0 bases, with 11 bases left between them. The germline CDR1 and CDR2 sequences are SQVTM and ANQGSEA.

In its sample, this clonotype was seen many times. The chain is built from TRBV12-3 or TRBV12-4 and TRBJ1-1, with 7 bases aligning to TRBD1. Trimming took 6 bases from V and 5 from J; bases not matched to a gene: 9. The CDR3 totals 14 residues. The CDR3 DNA is TGTGCCAGCAGAATACAGGGGATCGGTACTGAAGCTTTCTTT. It translates to CASRIQGIGTEAFF.

The chain combines TRBV20-1 with TRBJ1-6; D is possibly TRBD1 (5 bases). Germline CDR1 DFQATT, CDR2 SNEGSKA (reference sequence). V was cut by 2 bases and J by 0 bases, with 8 bases left in between. The CDR3 loop spans 15 amino acids. The CDR3 region is CSARKGSSYNSPLHF. The CDR3 DNA reads as TGCAGTGCTAGAAAGGGGAGCTCCTATAATTCACCCCTCCACTTT.

This rearrangement joins TRBV5-1 to TRBJ1-6, with D possibly TRBD1 on 6 matching bases. V shed 4 bases and J shed 8 bases, with 13 bases lying between them. The germline V gene has CDR1 SGHRS and CDR2 YFSETQ. CDR3 size: 14 residues. The CDR3 DNA reads as TGCGCCAGCAGCCCCCGGACAGAAGATTCACCCCTCCACTTT. This gives the protein CASSPRTEDSPLHF.

This clonotype was recorded many times. The chain carries TRBV28 and TRBJ1-1; TRBD1 might be the D (6 bases). This CDR3 region has 14 residues. Germline values: CDR1 MDHEN, CDR2 SYDVKM. V was trimmed by 5 bases and J by 1 base, leaving 11 bases between them. In nucleotides, the CDR3 is TGTGCCAGCAGTCCACACAGGGAGAACACTGAAGCTTTCTTT. Amino acids: CASSPHRENTEAFF.

This clonotype was recorded at least ten times. The rearrangement links TRBV12-3 or TRBV12-4 to TRBJ1-1; TRBD1 aligns across 7 bases. The CDR3 runs to 12 residues. Germline trimming cut 0 bases from V and 11 bases from J; bases unmatched to any gene: 3. CDR3 sequence: CASSLAGQSAFF. CDR3 DNA: TGTGCCAGCAGTTTAGCGGGACAGAGCGCTTTCTTT.

This clonotype has a count of ten or more. The chain employs TRBV6-5 and TRBJ1-1, with TRBD1 matching over 7 bases. This CDR3 spans 15 amino acids. CDR1 MNHEY and CDR2 SVGAGI come from the germline V gene. V shed 2 bases, J shed 1 base, and the junction held 4 bases outside the gene matches. The CDR3 DNA reads TGTGCCAGCAGTTACGCAGAGGGGGCGAACACTGAAGCTTTCTTT. Translation gives CASSYAEGANTEAFF.

V and J are TRBV5-1 and TRBJ2-1, with a possible D match to TRBD2 (6 bases). CDR1 SGHRS and CDR2 YFSETQ come from the germline V gene. The CDR3 is made up of 13 amino acids. Trimming removed 6 bases from V and 8 bases from J, with 15 bases in between. The CDR3 sequence is CASKEGPGDEQFF. DNA of the CDR3: TGCGCCAGCAAGGAGGGGCCGGGCGATGAGCAGTTCTTC. Looking up the rest from reference TRBV5-1 and TRBJ2-1 gives the full variable domain: KAGVTQTPRYLIKTRGQQVTLSCSPISGHRSVSWYQQTPGQGLQFLFEYFSETQRNKGNFPGRFSGRQFSNSRSEMNVSTLELGDSALYLCASKEGPGDEQFFGPGTRLTVL.

This chain links TRBV6-2 or TRBV6-3 with TRBJ1-5; D is uncertain. Trimming pared 3 bases from V and 3 bases from J, leaving 12 bases between. This CDR3 is 15 amino acids long. CDR1 MNHEY and CDR2 SVGEGT come from the germline V gene. The CDR3 nucleotides are TGTGCCAGCAGTTATTCAAGACAACTCAATCAGCCCCAGCATTTT. Its translation: CASSYSRQLNQPQHF.

This clonotype was counted many times. The rearrangement uses TRBV11-2 and TRBJ1-5; D gene uncertain. CDR3 length equals 13 residues. Germline CDR1 reads SGHAT; CDR2 reads FQNNGV. Trimming left V 5 bases short and J 0 bases short, with 5 bases between. The CDR3: CASSMNSNQPQHF. The DNA for the CDR3 is TGTGCCAGCAGCATGAATAGCAATCAGCCCCAGCATTTT.

This clonotype was found many times. As DNA, the CDR3 is TGTGCCACCAGTGATTCTGACAGTTTAACTGAAGCTTTCTTT. Translated: CATSDSDSLTEAFF. The V gene is TRBV24-1, the J gene TRBJ1-1, with D perhaps TRBD1 (5 bases). Per germline, CDR1 KGHDR and CDR2 SFDVKD. The ends were cut back, 2 bases at V and 5 bases at J, with 11 bases in the middle. The CDR3 has 14 residues.

V usage is TRBV11-3 and J usage is TRBJ2-3; 7 nucleotides align to TRBD1. V lost 8 bases and J lost 4; bases outside the gene matches: 9. Germline V gene data show CDR1 as SGHNT and CDR2 as YENEEA. The CDR3 sequence is 14 residues long. In DNA, the CDR3 is TGTGCCAGCGCGCCAGGGCAGGGGGCAGATACGCAGTATTTT. Translation: CASAPGQGADTQYF.